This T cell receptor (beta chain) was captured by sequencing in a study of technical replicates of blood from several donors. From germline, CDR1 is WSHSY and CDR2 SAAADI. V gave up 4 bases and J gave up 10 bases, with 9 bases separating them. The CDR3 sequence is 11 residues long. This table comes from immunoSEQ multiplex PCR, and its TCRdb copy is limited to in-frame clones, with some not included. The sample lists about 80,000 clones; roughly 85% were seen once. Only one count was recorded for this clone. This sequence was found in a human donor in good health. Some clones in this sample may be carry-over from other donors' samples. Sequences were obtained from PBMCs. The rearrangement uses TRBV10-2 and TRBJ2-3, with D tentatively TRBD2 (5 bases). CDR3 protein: CASSVSGAQYF. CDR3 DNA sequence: TGCGCCAGCAGTGTCTCCGGGGCGCAGTATTTT.